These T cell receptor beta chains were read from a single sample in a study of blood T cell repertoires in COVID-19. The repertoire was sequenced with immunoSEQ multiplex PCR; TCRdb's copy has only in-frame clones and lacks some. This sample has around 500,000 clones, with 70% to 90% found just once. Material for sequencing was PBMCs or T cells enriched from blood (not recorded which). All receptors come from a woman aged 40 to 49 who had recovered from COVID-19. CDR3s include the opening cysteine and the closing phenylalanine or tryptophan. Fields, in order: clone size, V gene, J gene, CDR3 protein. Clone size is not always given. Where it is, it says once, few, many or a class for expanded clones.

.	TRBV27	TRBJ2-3	CASSFEGGILTDTQYF
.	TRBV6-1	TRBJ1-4	CASSEGGGGEKLFF
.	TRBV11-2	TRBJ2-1	CASSLDPSYNEQFF
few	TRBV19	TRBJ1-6	CASSIDNNSPLHF
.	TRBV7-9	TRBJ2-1	CASSPRGRLEQFF
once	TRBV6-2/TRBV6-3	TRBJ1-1	CASSYSGVGNTEAFF
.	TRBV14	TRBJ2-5	CASSQALDGQLALRFRQETQYF
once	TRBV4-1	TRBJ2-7	CASSQVQGGYEQYF
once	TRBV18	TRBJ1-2	CASSPRRVGQLAGYTF
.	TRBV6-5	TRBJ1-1	CASSTTVNTEAFF
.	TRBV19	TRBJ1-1	CASSMAGMNTEAFF
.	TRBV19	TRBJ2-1	CASSIGSAGWDEQFF
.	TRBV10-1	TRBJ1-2	CASSWDRGGAGVTF
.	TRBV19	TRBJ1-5	CASPLNNSNQPQHF
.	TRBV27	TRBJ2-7	CASSSRERVGREQYF
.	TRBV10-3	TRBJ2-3	CALGTSADTQYF
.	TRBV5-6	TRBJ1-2	CASSLEGASTSGPPYGYTF
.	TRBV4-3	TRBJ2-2	CASSQGERVTGELFF
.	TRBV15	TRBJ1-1	CATSPEGGREAFF
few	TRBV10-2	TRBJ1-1	CASSEPHTEAFF
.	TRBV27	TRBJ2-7	CASRIIGKTVFPYEQYF
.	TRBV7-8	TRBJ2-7	CASSRGGGLAAYEQYF
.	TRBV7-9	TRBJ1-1	CASGRDRVNTEAFF
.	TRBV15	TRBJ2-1	CATSPGGRVNEQFF
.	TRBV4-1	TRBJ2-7	CASSPWTGGRTYVEQYF
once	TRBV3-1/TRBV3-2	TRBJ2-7	CASPRRRELNEQYF
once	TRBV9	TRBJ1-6	CASSVATGANSPLHF
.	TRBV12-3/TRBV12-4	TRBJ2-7	CASSFNRDLEQYF
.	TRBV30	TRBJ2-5	CALTRQVPQETQYF
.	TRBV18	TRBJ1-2	CASSTRQGANYGYTF
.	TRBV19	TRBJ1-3	CASSIEGLGGNTIYF
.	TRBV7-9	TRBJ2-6	CASSLARTGGAGANVLTF
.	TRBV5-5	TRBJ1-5	CASSLTGYSNQPQHF
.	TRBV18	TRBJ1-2	CASSLESEDPYGYTF
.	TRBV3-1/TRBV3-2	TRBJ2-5	CASRGRGLKETQYF
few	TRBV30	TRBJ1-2	CAWSQTGGYTF
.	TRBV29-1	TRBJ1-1	CSVHSGGTEAFF
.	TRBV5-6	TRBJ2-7	CASSPQRGRDYEQYF
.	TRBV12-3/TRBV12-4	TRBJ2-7	CASSADGSYEQYF
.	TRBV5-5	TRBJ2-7	CASSLAPTGPSSYEQYF
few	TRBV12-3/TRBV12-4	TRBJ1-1	CASSFIENTEAFF
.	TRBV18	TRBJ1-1	CASSLQSSMNTEAFF
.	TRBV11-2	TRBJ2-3	CASRPGTSADTQYF
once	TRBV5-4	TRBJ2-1	CASSFPGLAGASNEQFF
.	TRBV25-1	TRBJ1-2	CASREGARYGYTF
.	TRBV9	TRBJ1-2	CASSVDEGGFYGYTF
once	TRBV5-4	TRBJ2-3	CASSDSYTKDTQYF
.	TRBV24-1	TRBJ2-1	CATSDGDSSYNEQFF
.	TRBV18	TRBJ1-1	CASSPPSGTRTEAFF
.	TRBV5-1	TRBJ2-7	CASSLGQGFSEQYF
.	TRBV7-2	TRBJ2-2	CASRQTNTGELFF
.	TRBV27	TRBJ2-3	CASSLQAQNTQYF